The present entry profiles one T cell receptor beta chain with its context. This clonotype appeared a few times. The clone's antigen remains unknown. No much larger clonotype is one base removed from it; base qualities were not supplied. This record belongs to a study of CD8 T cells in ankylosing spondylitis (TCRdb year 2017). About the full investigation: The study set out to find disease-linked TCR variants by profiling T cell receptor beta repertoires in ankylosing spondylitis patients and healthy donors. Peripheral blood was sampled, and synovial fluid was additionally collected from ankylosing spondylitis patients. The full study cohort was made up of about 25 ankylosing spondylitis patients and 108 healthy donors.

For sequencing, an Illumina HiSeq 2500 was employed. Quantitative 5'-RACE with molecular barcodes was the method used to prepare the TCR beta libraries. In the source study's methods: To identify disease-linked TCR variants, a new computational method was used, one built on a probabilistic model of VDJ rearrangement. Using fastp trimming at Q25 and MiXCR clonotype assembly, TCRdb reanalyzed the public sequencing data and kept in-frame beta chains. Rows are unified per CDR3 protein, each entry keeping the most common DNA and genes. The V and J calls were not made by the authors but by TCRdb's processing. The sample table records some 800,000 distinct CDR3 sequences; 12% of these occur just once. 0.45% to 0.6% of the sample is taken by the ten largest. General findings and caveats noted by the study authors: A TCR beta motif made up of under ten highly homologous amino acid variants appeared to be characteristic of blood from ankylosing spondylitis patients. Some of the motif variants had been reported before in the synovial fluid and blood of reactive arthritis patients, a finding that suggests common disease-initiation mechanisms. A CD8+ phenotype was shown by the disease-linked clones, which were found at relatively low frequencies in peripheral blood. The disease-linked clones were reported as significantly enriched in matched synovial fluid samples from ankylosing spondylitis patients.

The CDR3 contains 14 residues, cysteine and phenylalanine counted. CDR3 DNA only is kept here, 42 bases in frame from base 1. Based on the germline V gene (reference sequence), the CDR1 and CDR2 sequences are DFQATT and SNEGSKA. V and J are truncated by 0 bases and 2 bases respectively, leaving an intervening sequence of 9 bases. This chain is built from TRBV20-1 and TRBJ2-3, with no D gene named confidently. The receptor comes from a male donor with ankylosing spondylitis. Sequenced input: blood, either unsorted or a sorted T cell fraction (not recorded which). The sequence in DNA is TGCAGTGCTAGAGATGTCAGGAACACAGATACGCAGTATTTT. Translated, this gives CSARDVRNTDTQYF.